This entry is about one TCR beta chain. The sample is drawn from a study of CD8+ T cells in alopecia areata. Germline V gene sequence: CDR1 MDHEN, CDR2 SYDVKM. The CDR3 length is 11 residues. V lost 6 bases and J lost 7, with 9 bases in between. Isolated RNA was reverse transcribed into cDNA used as the sequencing template. Method: immunoSEQ multiplex PCR; TCRdb's copy keeps in-frame clones and lacks some. The profile shows about 180,000 clones, 63% of them singletons. The chain carries TRBV28 and TRBJ1-1, with D maybe TRBD1 (5 bases). Material: CD4+ T cells sorted from blood, obtained at week 0. The TCR was taken from a human donor with alopecia areata. The CDR3 DNA reads TGTGCCAGCAGGGACAATCGTGAAGCTTTCTTT. It yields the protein CASRDNREAFF.